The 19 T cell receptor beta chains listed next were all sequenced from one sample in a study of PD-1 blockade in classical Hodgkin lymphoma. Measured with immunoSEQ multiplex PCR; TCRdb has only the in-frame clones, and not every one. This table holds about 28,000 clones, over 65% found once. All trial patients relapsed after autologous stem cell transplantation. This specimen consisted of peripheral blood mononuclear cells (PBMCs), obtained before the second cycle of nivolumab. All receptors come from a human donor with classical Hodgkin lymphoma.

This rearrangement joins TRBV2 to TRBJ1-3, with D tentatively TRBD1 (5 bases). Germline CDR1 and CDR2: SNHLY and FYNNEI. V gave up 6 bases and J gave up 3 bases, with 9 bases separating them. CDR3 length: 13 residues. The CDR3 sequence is CASRGENGNTIYF. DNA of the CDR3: TGTGCCAGCAGGGGGGAAAATGGAAACACCATATATTTT.

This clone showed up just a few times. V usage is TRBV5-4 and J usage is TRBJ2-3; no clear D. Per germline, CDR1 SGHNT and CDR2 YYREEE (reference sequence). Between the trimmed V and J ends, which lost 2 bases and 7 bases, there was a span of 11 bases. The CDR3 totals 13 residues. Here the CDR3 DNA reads TGTGCCAGCAGCTTAGGTCCTGAGAATACGCAGTATTTT. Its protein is CASSLGPENTQYF.

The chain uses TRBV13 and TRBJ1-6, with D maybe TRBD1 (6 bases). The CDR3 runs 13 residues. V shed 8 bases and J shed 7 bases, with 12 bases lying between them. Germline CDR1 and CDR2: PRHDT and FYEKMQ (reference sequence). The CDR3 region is CASRGASNSPLHF. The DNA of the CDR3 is TGTGCCAGCCGGGGGGCGTCAAATTCACCCCTCCACTTT.

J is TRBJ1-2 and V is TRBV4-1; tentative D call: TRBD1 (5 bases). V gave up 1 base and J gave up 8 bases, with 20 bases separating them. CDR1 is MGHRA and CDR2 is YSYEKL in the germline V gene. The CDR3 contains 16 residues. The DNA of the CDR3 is TGCGCCAGCAGCCAAGGGACCCTGGGACCAAAAAGAGGCTACACCTTC. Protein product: CASSQGTLGPKRGYTF.

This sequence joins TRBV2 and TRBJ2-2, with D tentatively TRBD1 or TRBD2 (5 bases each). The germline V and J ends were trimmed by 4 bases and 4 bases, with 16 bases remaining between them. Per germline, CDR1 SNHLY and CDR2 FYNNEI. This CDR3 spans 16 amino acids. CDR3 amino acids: CASSVLGPRGTGELFF. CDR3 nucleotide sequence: TGTGCCAGCAGTGTTTTAGGACCGAGGGGCACCGGGGAGCTGTTTTTT.

DNA of the CDR3: TGTGCCAGCAGCTATCCCGGGCCCCAGAACAATGAGCAGTTCTTC. It codes for CASSYPGPQNNEQFF. The rearrangement links TRBV5-4 to TRBJ2-1; no clear D. CDR1 and CDR2 (germline): SGHNT, YYREEE (reference sequence). V was cut by 3 bases and J by 5 bases, with 15 bases left in between. This CDR3 has 15 residues.

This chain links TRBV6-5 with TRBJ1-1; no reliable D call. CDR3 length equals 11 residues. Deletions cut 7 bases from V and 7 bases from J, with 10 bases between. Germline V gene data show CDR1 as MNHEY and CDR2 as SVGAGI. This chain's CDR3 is CASIQAFEAFF. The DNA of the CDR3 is TGTGCCAGCATCCAAGCCTTTGAAGCTTTCTTT.

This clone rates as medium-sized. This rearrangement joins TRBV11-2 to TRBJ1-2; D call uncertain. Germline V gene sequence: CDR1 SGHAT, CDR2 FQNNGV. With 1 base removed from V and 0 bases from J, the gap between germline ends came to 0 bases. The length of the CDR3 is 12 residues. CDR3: CASSLANYGYTF. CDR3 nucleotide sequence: TGTGCCAGCAGCTTAGCTAACTATGGCTACACCTTC.

The CDR3 reads CASSPTGSDYGYTF. The CDR3 DNA is TGTGCCAGCAGCCCGACAGGGTCAGACTATGGCTACACCTTC. J is TRBJ1-2 and V is TRBV5-4; 7 positions agree with TRBD1. Germline V gene data show CDR1 as SGHNT and CDR2 as YYREEE (reference sequence). The length of the CDR3 is 14 residues. With V trimmed by 4 bases and J by 3 bases, 6 bases remained unmatched.

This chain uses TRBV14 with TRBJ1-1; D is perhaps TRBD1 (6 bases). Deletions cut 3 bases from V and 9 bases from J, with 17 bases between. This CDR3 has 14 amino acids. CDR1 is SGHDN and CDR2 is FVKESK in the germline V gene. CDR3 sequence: CASSQQMGGRKAFF. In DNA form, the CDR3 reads TGTGCCAGCAGCCAGCAGATGGGGGGCCGGAAAGCTTTCTTT.

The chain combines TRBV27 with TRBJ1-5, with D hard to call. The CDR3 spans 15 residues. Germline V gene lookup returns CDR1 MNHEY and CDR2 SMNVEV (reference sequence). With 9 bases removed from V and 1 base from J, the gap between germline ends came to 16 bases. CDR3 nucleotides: TGTGCCAGTCGTCCCCCAGGACCGAGCAATCAGCCCCAGCATTTT. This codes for CASRPPGPSNQPQHF.

CDR3 coding DNA: TGTGCCAGCAGCGTTAGCGGAGGGGTTAACAATGAGCAGTTCTTC. Protein: CASSVSGGVNNEQFF. This chain uses TRBV2 with TRBJ2-1, with D perhaps TRBD2 (6 bases). The CDR3 runs to 15 residues. Per the germline V gene, CDR1 is SNHLY and CDR2 is FYNNEI. V lost 6 bases to trimming and J lost 5 bases, with 17 bases between them.

The CDR3 nucleotides read TGCAGCCATTGGGGGGCTTGGGACACTGAAGCTTTCTTT. This codes for CSHWGAWDTEAFF. The chain employs TRBV29-1 and TRBJ1-1; possible D gene TRBD1, 6 bases. The CDR3 is 13 residues long. Germline CDR1 SQVTM, CDR2 ANQGSEA. Trimming stripped 8 bases from V and 3 bases from J, with 16 bases between.

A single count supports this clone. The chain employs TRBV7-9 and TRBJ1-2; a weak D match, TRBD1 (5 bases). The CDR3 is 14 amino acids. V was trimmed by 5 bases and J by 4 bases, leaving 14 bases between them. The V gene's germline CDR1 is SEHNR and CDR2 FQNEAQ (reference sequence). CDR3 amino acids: CASSTGRSLYGYTF. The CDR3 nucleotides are TGTGCCAGCAGCACAGGACGGAGCCTCTATGGCTACACCTTC.

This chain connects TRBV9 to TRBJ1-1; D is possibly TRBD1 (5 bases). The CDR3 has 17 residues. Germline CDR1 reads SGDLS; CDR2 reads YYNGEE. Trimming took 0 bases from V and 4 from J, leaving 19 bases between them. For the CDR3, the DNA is TGTGCCAGCAGCGTAGGGGATTGGGTAGGGGATGGCACTGAAGCTTTCTTT. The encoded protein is CASSVGDWVGDGTEAFF.

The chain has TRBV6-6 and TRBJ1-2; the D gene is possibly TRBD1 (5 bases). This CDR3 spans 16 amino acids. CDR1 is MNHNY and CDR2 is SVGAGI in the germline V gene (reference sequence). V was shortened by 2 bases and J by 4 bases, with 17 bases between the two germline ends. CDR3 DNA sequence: TGTGCCAGCAGTTACCCCAGGGAAATCGCACTCTATGGCTACACCTTC. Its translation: CASSYPREIALYGYTF.

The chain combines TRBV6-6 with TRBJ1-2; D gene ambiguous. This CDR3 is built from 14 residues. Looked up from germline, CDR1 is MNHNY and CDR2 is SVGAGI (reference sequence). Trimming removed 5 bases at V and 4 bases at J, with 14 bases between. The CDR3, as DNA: TGTGCCAGCAGTGCCGTCGGGGATGCCTATGGCTACACCTTC. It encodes CASSAVGDAYGYTF.

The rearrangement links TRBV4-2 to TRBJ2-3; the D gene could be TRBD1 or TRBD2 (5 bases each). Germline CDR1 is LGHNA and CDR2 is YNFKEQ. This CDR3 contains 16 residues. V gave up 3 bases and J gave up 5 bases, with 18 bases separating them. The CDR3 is CASSHPGLRIGDTQYF. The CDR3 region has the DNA TGTGCCAGCAGCCACCCGGGGCTGAGGATCGGAGATACGCAGTATTTT.

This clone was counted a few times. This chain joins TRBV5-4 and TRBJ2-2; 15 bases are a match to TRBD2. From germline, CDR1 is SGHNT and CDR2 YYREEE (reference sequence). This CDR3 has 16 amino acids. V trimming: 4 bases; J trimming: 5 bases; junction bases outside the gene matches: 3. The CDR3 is CASSAGLAGGTGELFF. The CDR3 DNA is TGTGCCAGCAGCGCGGGACTAGCGGGGGGTACCGGGGAGCTGTTTTTT.